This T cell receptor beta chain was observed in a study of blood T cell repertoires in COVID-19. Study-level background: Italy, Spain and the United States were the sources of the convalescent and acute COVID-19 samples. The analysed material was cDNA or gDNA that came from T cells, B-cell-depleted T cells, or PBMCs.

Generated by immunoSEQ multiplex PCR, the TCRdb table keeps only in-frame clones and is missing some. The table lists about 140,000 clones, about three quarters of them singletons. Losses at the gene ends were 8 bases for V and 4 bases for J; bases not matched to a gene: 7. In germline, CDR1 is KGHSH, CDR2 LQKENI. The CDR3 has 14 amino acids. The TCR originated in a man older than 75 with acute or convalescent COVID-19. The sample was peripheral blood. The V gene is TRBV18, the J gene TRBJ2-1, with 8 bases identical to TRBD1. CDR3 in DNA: TGTGCCAGCGCGACAGGGGATTTTTACAATGAGCAGTTCTTC. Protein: CASATGDFYNEQFF. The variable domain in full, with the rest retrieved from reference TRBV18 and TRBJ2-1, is NAGVMQNPRHLVRRRGQEARLRCSPMKGHSHVYWYRQLPEEGLKFMVYLQKENIIDESGMPKERFSAEFPKEGPSILRIQQVVRGDSAAYFCASATGDFYNEQFFGPGTRLTVL.